This T cell receptor beta chain was recovered during a study of cytomegalovirus exposure and HLA in healthy donors. The PCR ran on 60 Vbeta and 13 Jbeta primers. Sequenced by immunoSEQ multiplex PCR; TCRdb stores in-frame clones only, minus some. The table shows about 200,000 clones, with approximately 80% occurring only once. CDR1 is MNHEY, CDR2 SMNVEV, per germline (reference sequence). The CDR3 contains 16 residues. In its sample, this clone was seen once. Its ends do not fully match the called genes, so a read error is possible. What was sequenced was PBMCs. The sequence was obtained from a man aged 25-45 years in good health and CMV-seronegative. V and J are TRBV27 and TRBJ1-3; 8 positions agree with TRBD1. The DNA of the CDR3 is TGTGCCAGCAGTCTATCCTGGACAGGGTCCGGAAACACCATATATTTT. Encoded protein: CASSLSWTGSGNTIYF.